Listed here are 27 T cell receptor beta chains from one sample, sequenced in a study of T-cell reconstitution after alpha-beta-depleted transplantation in children. Preparation of the TCRbeta library used unique molecular identifiers. TCRdb itself ran the PCR reads through MiXCR, one entry per CDR3 protein. The sample has a few hundred thousand distinct CDR3 sequences; about 25% are singletons. This sample comprised PBMCs, obtained before TCRalphabeta/CD19-depleted stem cell transplant. All receptors come from a girl aged 2-10 years with Fanconi anemia, due to receive a stem cell transplant.

This clonotype was detected ten times or more. The chain links TRBV7-2 to TRBJ2-1, with 7 positions matching TRBD2. The CDR3 is made up of 15 amino acids. Trimming took 3 bases from V and 3 from J; bases not matched to a gene: 5. Germline V CDR1 and CDR2: SGHTA, FQGNSA. The CDR3, as DNA: TGTGCCAGCAGCTTGGGCGGGAGAGGCTACAATGAGCAGTTCTTC. Protein: CASSLGGRGYNEQFF. The full variable domain, in which reference TRBV7-2 and TRBJ2-1 provide the parts outside the CDR3, is GAGVSQSPSNKVTEKGKDVELRCDPISGHTALYWYRQSLGQGLEFLIYFQGNSAPDKSGLPSDRFSAERTGGSVSTLTIQRTQQEDSAVYLCASSLGGRGYNEQFFGPGTRLTVL.

A few counts support this clonotype. The CDR3 loop reads CASSSPGTSGRWEQFF. The CDR3 nucleotides read TGTGCCAGCAGTTCCCCCGGGACTAGCGGGAGATGGGAGCAGTTCTTC. This sequence joins TRBV12-3 or TRBV12-4 and TRBJ2-1, with 14 nucleotides matching TRBD2. The CDR3 has 16 amino acids. J lost 10 bases, V lost 4 bases, and 9 bases had no gene match.

V is TRBV29-1 and J is TRBJ1-5; 10 nucleotides line up with TRBD1. With 4 bases clipped from V and 5 bases from J, the junction kept 2 bases outside the gene matches. CDR1 is SQVTM, CDR2 ANQGSEA, per germline. The CDR3 is made up of 13 amino acids. The CDR3 sequence: CSVGGTGDQPQHF. The CDR3 DNA sequence: TGCAGCGTTGGCGGGACAGGGGATCAGCCCCAGCATTTT.

The chain combines TRBV29-1 with TRBJ2-1, with 10 bases lining up with TRBD1. CDR1 and CDR2 from the germline V gene are SQVTM and ANQGSEA. This CDR3 spans 16 amino acids. V trimming: 3 bases; J trimming: 0 bases; junction bases outside the gene matches: 5. The CDR3 protein is CSVETGGFGSYNEQFF. CDR3 DNA sequence: TGCAGCGTTGAGACAGGGGGCTTTGGCTCCTACAATGAGCAGTTCTTC.

This chain connects TRBV12-3 or TRBV12-4 to TRBJ1-4, with D maybe TRBD1 (6 bases). V dropped 6 bases and J dropped 7 bases, with 15 bases sitting between them. CDR3 length: 14 residues. The CDR3 spells CASRDTGKGEKLFF. The CDR3 region has the DNA TGTGCCAGCAGGGATACAGGGAAGGGTGAAAAACTGTTTTTT.

Ten or more counts support this clonotype. The chain couples TRBV10-3 to TRBJ2-3; TRBD2 agrees at 7 bases. V was pared by 3 bases and J by 2 bases, with 8 bases of the junction left unmatched. CDR3 length: 16 residues. Germline V lookup: CDR1 ENHRY, CDR2 SYGVKD. CDR3: CAISDLGGRITDTQYF. The CDR3 region has the DNA TGTGCCATCAGTGATTTGGGAGGGAGGATCACAGATACGCAGTATTTT.

The rearrangement uses TRBV20-1 and TRBJ2-2; a possible D gene is TRBD1 (5 bases). The CDR3 covers 14 residues. Germline V lookup: CDR1 DFQATT, CDR2 SNEGSKA (reference sequence). The V end was cut by 0 bases, the J end by 6 bases, with 11 bases between. The CDR3 protein is CSARDLGVAGELFF. The CDR3 DNA follows: TGCAGTGCTAGAGATCTAGGGGTCGCCGGGGAGCTGTTTTTT.

In this sample, this clonotype turned up a few times. The chain recombines TRBV18 with TRBJ1-1; tentatively, D is TRBD1 (5 bases). The V and J ends lost 3 bases and 4 bases respectively, with 12 bases between them. In germline, CDR1 is KGHSH, CDR2 LQKENI. This CDR3 has 14 amino acids. CDR3 loop: CASSPIQGGTEAFF. CDR3 nucleotide sequence: TGTGCCAGCTCACCCATCCAGGGAGGCACTGAAGCTTTCTTT.

V and J are TRBV20-1 and TRBJ2-1, with 11 bases lining up with TRBD2. Germline-derived CDR1 and CDR2 are DFQATT and SNEGSKA (reference sequence). V lost 1 base, J lost 4 bases, and 12 bases stayed unmatched. This CDR3 is built from 18 residues. Here the CDR3 reads CSARAGISGREYYNEQFF. CDR3 nucleotide sequence: TGCAGTGCTAGAGCGGGAATTAGCGGGAGGGAATATTACAATGAGCAGTTCTTC.

This clonotype was observed a few times. The rearrangement links TRBV7-2 to TRBJ2-7; D ambiguous. Per germline, CDR1 SGHTA and CDR2 FQGNSA. Trimming cost V 0 bases and J 3 bases, with 12 bases left between them. The CDR3 sequence is 15 residues long. CDR3 loop: CASSLAWLPDYEQYF. The CDR3 nucleotides are TGTGCCAGCAGCTTAGCTTGGCTTCCGGACTACGAGCAGTACTTC.

V gene TRBV7-7 combines with J gene TRBJ2-1; 9 bases are shared with TRBD1. The length of the CDR3 is 15 residues. Germline V gene sequence: CDR1 SSHAT, CDR2 FNYEAQ (reference sequence). V was pared by 5 bases and J by 3 bases, with 5 bases of the junction left unmatched. This CDR3 is CASSPGTGYYNEQFF. The CDR3 coding sequence is TGTGCCAGCAGCCCCGGGACAGGGTACTACAATGAGCAGTTCTTC.

This chain joins TRBV29-1 and TRBJ1-5, with unresolved D. Germline lookup yields CDR1 SQVTM and CDR2 ANQGSEA. The CDR3 contains 13 residues. The V end was cut by 4 bases, the J end by 7 bases, with 14 bases between. The CDR3 loop reads CSVVQAAGQPQHF. The CDR3 DNA is TGCAGCGTTGTTCAGGCAGCCGGACAGCCCCAGCATTTT.

This clonotype showed up many times. The V gene is TRBV20-1, the J gene TRBJ2-7, with a tentative D call TRBD1 (5 bases). V dropped 3 bases and J dropped 4 bases, with 10 bases sitting between them. CDR3 size: 12 residues. Per germline, CDR1 DFQATT and CDR2 SNEGSKA (reference sequence). CDR3 sequence (DNA): TGCAGTGCTAGGCCGGACATTTACGAGCAGTACTTC. Its translation is CSARPDIYEQYF.

This chain uses TRBV6-2 or TRBV6-3 with TRBJ2-7; weak D call: TRBD1 (6 bases). Germline V gene lookup returns CDR1 MNHEY and CDR2 SVGEGT. CDR3 length: 15 amino acids. V was shortened by 2 bases and J by 2 bases, with 13 bases between the two germline ends. The CDR3 region is CASSYLPTGTYEQYF. In DNA form, the CDR3 reads TGTGCCAGCAGTTACCTCCCGACAGGTACCTACGAGCAGTACTTC.

This CDR3 reads CASKAGGQETQYF. The CDR3 coding sequence is TGTGCCAGCAAGGCGGGGGGGCAAGAGACCCAGTACTTC. The chain recombines TRBV6-1 with TRBJ2-5; 9 bases align to TRBD2. Germline assignment: CDR1 MNHNS and CDR2 SASEGT. Trimming removed 7 bases from V and 2 bases from J; junction bases left unmatched: 2. The CDR3 totals 13 residues.

The rearrangement uses TRBV6-6 and TRBJ1-2; tentatively, D is TRBD1 (5 bases). Trimming left V 6 bases short and J 5 bases short, with 7 bases between. The CDR3 spans 11 residues. Germline loops: CDR1 MNHNY, CDR2 SVGAGI (reference sequence). The CDR3: CASSRQYGYTF. In DNA form, the CDR3 reads TGTGCCAGCAGCCGACAGTATGGCTACACCTTC.

The gene calls are TRBV2 and TRBJ1-5; D is unresolved. V dropped 0 bases and J dropped 5 bases, with 8 bases sitting between them. CDR3 length equals 14 residues. Per germline, CDR1 SNHLY and CDR2 FYNNEI. The CDR3 spells CASSEADLYQPQHF. The CDR3 DNA reads TGTGCCAGCAGTGAAGCTGATCTTTATCAGCCCCAGCATTTT. Complete variable domain (other parts from reference TRBV2 and TRBJ1-5): EPEVTQTPSHQVTQMGQEVILRCVPISNHLYFYWYRQILGQKVEFLVSFYNNEISEKSEIFDDQFSVERPDGSNFTLKIRSTKLEDSAMYFCASSEADLYQPQHFGDGTRLSIL.

The chain links TRBV9 to TRBJ2-3, with 9 bases fitting TRBD1. The V gene end was trimmed by 2 bases and the J gene end by 8 bases; junction bases not matched to a gene: 6. CDR3 size: 14 residues. Germline V gene data show CDR1 as SGDLS and CDR2 as YYNGEE. This CDR3 reads CASSVRDRASTQYF. Here the CDR3 DNA reads TGTGCCAGCAGCGTCCGGGACAGGGCAAGTACGCAGTATTTT.

This chain joins TRBV9 and TRBJ2-2, with 7 bases that match TRBD2. There are 16 residues in the CDR3. Trimming cost V 4 bases and J 1 base; bases outside gene matches: 7. Germline V CDR1 and CDR2: SGDLS, YYNGEE. The CDR3 sequence is CASSSQGGMNTGELFF. The CDR3 nucleotides read TGTGCCAGCAGCTCGCAGGGAGGGATGAACACCGGGGAGCTGTTTTTT.

This clonotype has just a few counts. The CDR3 DNA follows: TGCGCCAGCAGCTTGGTGGTCCTAGCACACCGGTCAGATACGCAGTATTTT. It translates to CASSLVVLAHRSDTQYF. The V gene is TRBV5-1, the J gene TRBJ2-3; possibly TRBD2 for D (5 bases). Germline V gene lookup returns CDR1 SGHRS and CDR2 YFSETQ. CDR3 length: 17 residues. V dropped 0 bases and J dropped 4 bases, with 18 bases sitting between them.

This clonotype has more than one count but fewer than ten. The V and J genes are TRBV5-1 and TRBJ2-3; TRBD1 is a possible D gene (5 bases). The CDR3 has 16 amino acids. Germline CDR1 SGHRS, CDR2 YFSETQ. The germline V and J ends were trimmed by 3 bases and 4 bases, with 18 bases remaining between them. CDR3 in amino acids: CASSSLPAGPADTQYF. CDR3 coding DNA: TGCGCCAGCAGCTCTCTCCCTGCAGGGCCGGCAGATACGCAGTATTTT.

This sequence joins TRBV29-1 and TRBJ1-2, with TRBD1 as a possible D gene (5 bases). Trimming shortened V by 4 bases and J by 8 bases, and 11 bases separated the two germline ends. The CDR3 consists of 11 residues. Germline values: CDR1 SQVTM, CDR2 ANQGSEA. CDR3: CSVAAGFGYTF. The CDR3 bases are TGCAGCGTTGCGGCAGGGTTCGGCTACACCTTC.

This chain joins TRBV29-1 and TRBJ2-7; no definite D call. This CDR3 spans 13 amino acids. Germline CDR1 and CDR2: SQVTM and ANQGSEA. Trimming left V 5 bases short and J 7 bases short, with 18 bases between. The CDR3, as DNA: TGCAGCGTTTCTGGCCCGGGCGGATGGGAGCAGTACTTC. Its protein is CSVSGPGGWEQYF.

This clonotype was observed many times. J is TRBJ1-1 and V is TRBV30; a weak D match, TRBD1 (5 bases). Per the germline V gene, CDR1 is GTSNPN and CDR2 is SVGIG (reference sequence). V lost 0 bases and J 5 bases, leaving 13 bases between the germline ends. The CDR3 has 14 residues. CDR3 amino acids: CAWSVGKKGTEAFF. DNA for the CDR3: TGTGCCTGGAGTGTGGGTAAGAAGGGGACTGAAGCTTTCTTT. Filled out from reference TRBV30 and TRBJ1-1, the complete variable domain reads SQTIHQWPATLVQPVGSPLSLECTVEGTSNPNLYWYRQAAGRGLQLLFYSVGIGQISSEVPQNLSASRPQDRQFILSSKKLLLSDSGFYLCAWSVGKKGTEAFFGQGTRLTVV.

The J gene is TRBJ1-4, the V gene TRBV27; D possibly corresponds to TRBD1 (5 bases). V gave up 6 bases and J gave up 2 bases, with 13 bases separating them. CDR1 is MNHEY, CDR2 SMNVEV, per germline (reference sequence). The CDR3 loop spans 15 amino acids. CDR3 in amino acids: CASRITGWTNEKLFF. The CDR3 region has the DNA TGTGCCAGCAGGATAACAGGCTGGACTAATGAAAAACTGTTTTTT.

The sample holds many counts of this clonotype. This chain connects TRBV6-5 to TRBJ2-7; D remains unclear. The CDR3 is 14 amino acids. The germline V gene has CDR1 MNHEY and CDR2 SVGAGI. Trimming shortened V by 2 bases and J by 3 bases, and 11 bases separated the two germline ends. Here the CDR3 DNA reads TGTGCCAGCAGTTACCTGGGCGGTAACTACGAGCAGTACTTC. Translating gives CASSYLGGNYEQYF.

This clonotype was seen repeatedly, ten times or more. The genes are TRBV12-3 or TRBV12-4 and TRBJ2-1; a weak D match, TRBD1 (5 bases). Between the trimmed V and J ends, which lost 6 bases and 6 bases, there was a span of 9 bases. The CDR3 loop spans 12 amino acids. The CDR3 coding sequence is TGTGCCAGCAGGGACAACTCCAATGAGCAGTTCTTC. It encodes CASRDNSNEQFF.